This is a list of T cell receptor beta chains from one sample in a study of control samples from healthy donors and cancer patients. Data came from immunoSEQ multiplex PCR; TCRdb stores just in-frame clones and leaves some out. The sample has about 94,000 clones; 90% are singletons. Specimen: blood. Every receptor here comes from a woman under 30 in good health. Each CDR3 is given without its conserved first and last residue. D genes are given only for firm matches.

j_call	v_call	d_call	cdr3_aa
TRBJ2-7	TRBV12-3/TRBV12-4	NA	ASSKDSAYEQY
TRBJ2-7	TRBV3-1/TRBV3-2	NA	ASSQVGDEQY
TRBJ1-2	TRBV11-2	NA	ASSLVDGYT
TRBJ2-7	TRBV19	TRBD2	ASSSIAGGTYEQY
TRBJ1-1	TRBV4-1	TRBD1	ASSQGTARGGTEAF
TRBJ1-1	TRBV6-5	NA	ASSFRGSGTEAF
TRBJ2-7	TRBV5-1	NA	ASSPRGGSHYEQY
TRBJ1-1	TRBV21-1	NA	ASTPLPYGLNTEAF
TRBJ1-1	TRBV3-1/TRBV3-2	NA	ASSPTPGSIAF
TRBJ1-1	TRBV7-6	NA	ASSLAINTEAF
TRBJ1-1	TRBV7-9	TRBD1	ASSLPDRGNTEAF
TRBJ1-2	TRBV5-1	TRBD1	ASSQTGKNYGYT
TRBJ1-6	TRBV6-5	NA	ASSYVGSSYNSPLH